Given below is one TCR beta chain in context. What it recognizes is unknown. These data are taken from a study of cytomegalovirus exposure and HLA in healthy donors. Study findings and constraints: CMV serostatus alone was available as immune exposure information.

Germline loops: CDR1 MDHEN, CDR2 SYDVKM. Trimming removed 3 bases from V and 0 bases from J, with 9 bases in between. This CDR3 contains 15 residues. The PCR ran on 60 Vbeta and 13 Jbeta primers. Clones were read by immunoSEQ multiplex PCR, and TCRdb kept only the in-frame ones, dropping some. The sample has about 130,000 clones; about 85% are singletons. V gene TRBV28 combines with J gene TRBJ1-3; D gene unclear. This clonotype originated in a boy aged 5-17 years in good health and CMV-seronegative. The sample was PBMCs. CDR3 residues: CASSFRAFSGNTIYF. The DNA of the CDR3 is TGTGCCAGCAGTTTTCGAGCTTTCTCTGGAAACACCATATATTTT.